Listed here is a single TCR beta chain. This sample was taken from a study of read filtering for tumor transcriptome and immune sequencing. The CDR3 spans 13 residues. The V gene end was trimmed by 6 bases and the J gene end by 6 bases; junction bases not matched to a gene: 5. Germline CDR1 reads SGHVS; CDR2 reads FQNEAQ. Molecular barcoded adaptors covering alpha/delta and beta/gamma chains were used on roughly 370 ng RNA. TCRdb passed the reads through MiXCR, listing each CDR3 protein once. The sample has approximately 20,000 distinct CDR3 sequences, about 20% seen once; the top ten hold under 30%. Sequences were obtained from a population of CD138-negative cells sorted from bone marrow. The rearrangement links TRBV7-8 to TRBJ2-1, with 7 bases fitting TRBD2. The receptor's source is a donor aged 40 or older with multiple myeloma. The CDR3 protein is CASSQGLLNEQFF. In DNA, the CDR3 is TGTGCCAGCAGTCAGGGACTACTCAATGAGCAGTTCTTC.